This is a list of T cell receptor beta chains from one sample in a study of cytomegalovirus exposure and HLA in healthy donors. Clones were read by immunoSEQ multiplex PCR, and TCRdb kept only the in-frame ones, dropping some. The table lists 150,000 to 200,000 clones, about four fifths of them singletons. Sequencing input: PBMCs. Receptors originate from a male donor in good health and CMV-seronegative. Each CDR3 is given with its conserved first and last residue. The size field is filled for only some rows; it gives once, few, many or a size class.

clone_size v_call cdr3_aa
- TRBV6-5 CASSPGTGITGELFF
- TRBV2 CASLYRRDTEAFF
- TRBV5-4 CASSSPPGGRGTGELFF
- TRBV6-1 CASSENWLAAQETQYF
- TRBV6-5 CASSYSYRDGYTF
- TRBV28 CATIEGSHGYEQYF
- TRBV28 CASSRGTYEQYF
- TRBV7-2 CASSLGGLGQPQHF
- TRBV28 CASSFNENNSPLHF
- TRBV4-3 CASSQGPTSQETQYF
- TRBV28 CASTSTVANTEAFF
- TRBV9 CASSVNRSPFGSYGYTF
few TRBV15 CATSRDADTQYF
- TRBV28 CASSFPSDLYNEQFF
once TRBV7-8 CASSPDRASNPYEQYF
few TRBV19 CASSSGQGAGNQPQHF
- TRBV9 CASSSLRSGGYGYTF
- TRBV12-5 CASALGERQPQHF
- TRBV19 CASSIGGGDEQFF
- TRBV28 CASSFSTGAYYNSPLHF
once TRBV19 CASSLIAGVVDTQYF
- TRBV30 CAWRGTGGIQETQYF
once TRBV27 CASSLAGPNQPQHF
- TRBV7-9 CASSLQQGVYEQYF
- TRBV11-3 CASSLGTDNNEQFF
- TRBV9 CASSVGVAGIETQYF
- TRBV5-4 CASNDRGGLGSEQFF
- TRBV21-1 CASTLGGIRTDTQYF
- TRBV6-5 CASSYGRGNMNTEAFF
- TRBV6-5 CASRRTGSAQETQYF
few TRBV29-1 CSVPRGPGGLDTQYF
- TRBV2 CASSGGGAQRDTQYF
- TRBV9 CASSVGGEQFF
- TRBV7-2 CASSLAGPDTQYF
- TRBV27 CASSSARGGSYGYTF
- TRBV29-1 CSVDLRNTEAFF
few TRBV4-3 CASSQDPWGEAYETQYF
- TRBV5-1 CASSPGLINSPLHF
- TRBV28 CASSPPGDYGYTF
- TRBV21-1 CASSKAWQSTSYEQYF
- TRBV6-6 CASSQGSQPQHF
- TRBV19 CASSGLSGANVLTF
- TRBV30 CAWSVLGTYNSPLHF
- TRBV30 CAWNRPYGYTF
- TRBV5-4 CASSLNGISYNEQFF
- TRBV2 CASRVGGGYGQPQHF
- TRBV28 CASSLALTGTLNTEAFF
- TRBV10-3 CAISESAGQGAGQPQHF